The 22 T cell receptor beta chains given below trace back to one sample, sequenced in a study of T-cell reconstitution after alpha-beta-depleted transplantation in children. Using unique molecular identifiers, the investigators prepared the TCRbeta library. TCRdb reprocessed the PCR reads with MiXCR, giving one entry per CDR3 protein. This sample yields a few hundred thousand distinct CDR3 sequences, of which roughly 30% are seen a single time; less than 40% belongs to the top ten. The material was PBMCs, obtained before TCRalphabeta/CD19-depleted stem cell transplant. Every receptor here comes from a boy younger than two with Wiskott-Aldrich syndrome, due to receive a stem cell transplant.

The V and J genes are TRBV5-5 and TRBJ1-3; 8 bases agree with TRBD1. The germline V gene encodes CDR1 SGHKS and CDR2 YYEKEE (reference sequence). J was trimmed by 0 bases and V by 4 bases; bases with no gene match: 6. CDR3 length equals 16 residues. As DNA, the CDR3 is TGTGCCAGCAGCATCGGACAGGGCTACTCTGGAAACACCATATATTTT. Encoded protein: CASSIGQGYSGNTIYF.

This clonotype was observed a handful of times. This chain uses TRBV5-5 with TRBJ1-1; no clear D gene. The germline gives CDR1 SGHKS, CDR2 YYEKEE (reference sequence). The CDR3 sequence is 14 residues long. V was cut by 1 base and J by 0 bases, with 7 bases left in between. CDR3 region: CASSLSSLNTEAFF. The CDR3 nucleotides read TGTGCCAGCAGCTTGAGCAGTTTGAACACTGAAGCTTTCTTT.

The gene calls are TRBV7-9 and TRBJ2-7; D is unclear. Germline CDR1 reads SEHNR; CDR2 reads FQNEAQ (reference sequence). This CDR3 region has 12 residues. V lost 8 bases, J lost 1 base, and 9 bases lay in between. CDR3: CASSVGSYEQYF. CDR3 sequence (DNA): TGTGCCAGCTCCGTCGGGTCCTACGAGCAGTACTTC.

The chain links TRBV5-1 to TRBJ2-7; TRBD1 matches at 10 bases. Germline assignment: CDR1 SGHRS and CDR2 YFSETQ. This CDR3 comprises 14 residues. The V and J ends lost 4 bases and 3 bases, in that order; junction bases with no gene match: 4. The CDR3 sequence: CASSTGDRGYEQYF. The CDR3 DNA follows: TGCGCCAGCAGCACCGGGGACAGGGGCTACGAGCAGTACTTC.

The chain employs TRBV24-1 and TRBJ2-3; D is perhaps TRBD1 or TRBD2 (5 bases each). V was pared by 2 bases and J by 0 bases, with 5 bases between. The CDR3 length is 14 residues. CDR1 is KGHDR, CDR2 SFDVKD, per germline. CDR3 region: CATSDWDSTDTQYF. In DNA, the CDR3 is TGTGCCACCAGTGATTGGGACAGCACAGATACGCAGTATTTT.

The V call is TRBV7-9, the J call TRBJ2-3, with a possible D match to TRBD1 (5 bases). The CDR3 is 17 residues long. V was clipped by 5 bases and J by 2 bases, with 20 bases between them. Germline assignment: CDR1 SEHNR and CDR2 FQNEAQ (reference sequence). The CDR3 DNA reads TGTGCCAGCAGCCAAGGGTCGGCCAGGGCGCCCACAGATACGCAGTATTTT. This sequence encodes CASSQGSARAPTDTQYF.

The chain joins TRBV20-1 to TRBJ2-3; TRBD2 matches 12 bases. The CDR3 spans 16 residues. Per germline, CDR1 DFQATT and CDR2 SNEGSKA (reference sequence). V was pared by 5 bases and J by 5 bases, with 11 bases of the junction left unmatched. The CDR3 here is CSAHPILAGGLDTQYF. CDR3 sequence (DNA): TGCAGTGCTCACCCCATACTAGCGGGAGGACTAGATACGCAGTATTTT.

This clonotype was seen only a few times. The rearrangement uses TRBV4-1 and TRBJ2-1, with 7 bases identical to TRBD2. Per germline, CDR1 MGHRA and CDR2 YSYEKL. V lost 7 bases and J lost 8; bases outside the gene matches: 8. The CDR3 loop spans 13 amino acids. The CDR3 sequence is CASNLWGGDEQFF. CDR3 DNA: TGCGCCAGCAACCTTTGGGGAGGGGATGAGCAGTTCTTC.

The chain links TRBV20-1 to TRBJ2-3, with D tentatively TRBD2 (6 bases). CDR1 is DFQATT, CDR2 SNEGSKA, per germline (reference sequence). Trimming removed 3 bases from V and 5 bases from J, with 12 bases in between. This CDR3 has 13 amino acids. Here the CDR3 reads CSASRTIKDTQYF. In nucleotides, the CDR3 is TGCAGTGCTAGCCGGACTATTAAAGATACGCAGTATTTT.

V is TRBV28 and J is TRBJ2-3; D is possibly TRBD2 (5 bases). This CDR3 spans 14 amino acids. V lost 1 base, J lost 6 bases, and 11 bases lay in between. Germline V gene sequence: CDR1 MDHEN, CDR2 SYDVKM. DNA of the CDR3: TGTGCCAGCAGTTTATACGGGATGTTGGATACGCAGTATTTT. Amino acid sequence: CASSLYGMLDTQYF.

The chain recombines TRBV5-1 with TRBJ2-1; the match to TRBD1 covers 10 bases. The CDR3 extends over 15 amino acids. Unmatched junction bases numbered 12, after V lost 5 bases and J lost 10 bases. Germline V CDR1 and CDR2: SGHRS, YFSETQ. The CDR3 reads CASRYGTGTGAEQFF. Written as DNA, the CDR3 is TGCGCCAGCAGGTATGGGACCGGGACAGGGGCCGAGCAGTTCTTC. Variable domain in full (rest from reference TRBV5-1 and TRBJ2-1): KAGVTQTPRYLIKTRGQQVTLSCSPISGHRSVSWYQQTPGQGLQFLFEYFSETQRNKGNFPGRFSGRQFSNSRSEMNVSTLELGDSALYLCASRYGTGTGAEQFFGPGTRLTVL.

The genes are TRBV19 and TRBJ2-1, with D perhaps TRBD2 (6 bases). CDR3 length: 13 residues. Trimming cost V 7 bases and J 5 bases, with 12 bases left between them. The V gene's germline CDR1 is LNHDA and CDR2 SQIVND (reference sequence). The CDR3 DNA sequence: TGTGCCAGTACGGTAGGAGGGGACAATGAGCAGTTCTTC. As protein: CASTVGGDNEQFF.

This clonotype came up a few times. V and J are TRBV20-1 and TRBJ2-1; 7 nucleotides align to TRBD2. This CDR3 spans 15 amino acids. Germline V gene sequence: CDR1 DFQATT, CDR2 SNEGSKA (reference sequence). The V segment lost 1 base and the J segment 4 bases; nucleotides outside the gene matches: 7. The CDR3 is CSARAFARGYNEQFF. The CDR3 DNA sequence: TGCAGTGCTAGAGCCTTCGCGCGGGGGTACAATGAGCAGTTCTTC.

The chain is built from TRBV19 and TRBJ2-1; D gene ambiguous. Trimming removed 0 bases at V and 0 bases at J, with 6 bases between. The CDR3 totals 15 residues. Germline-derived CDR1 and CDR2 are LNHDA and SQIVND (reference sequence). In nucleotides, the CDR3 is TGTGCCAGTAGTATAGAGAGGCGCTCCTACAATGAGCAGTTCTTC. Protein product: CASSIERRSYNEQFF.

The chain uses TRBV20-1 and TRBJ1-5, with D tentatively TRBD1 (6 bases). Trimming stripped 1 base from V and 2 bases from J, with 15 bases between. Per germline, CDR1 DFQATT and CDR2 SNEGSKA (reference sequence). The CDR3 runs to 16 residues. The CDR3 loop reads CSARAPGAQGNQPQHF. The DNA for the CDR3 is TGCAGTGCTAGAGCCCCAGGGGCCCAAGGCAATCAGCCCCAGCATTTT.

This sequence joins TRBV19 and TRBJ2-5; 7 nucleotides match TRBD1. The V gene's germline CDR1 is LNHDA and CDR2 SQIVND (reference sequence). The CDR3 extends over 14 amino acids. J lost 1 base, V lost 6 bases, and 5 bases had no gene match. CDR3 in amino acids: CASSQDRVQETQYF. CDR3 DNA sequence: TGTGCCAGTAGCCAAGACAGGGTCCAAGAGACCCAGTACTTC.

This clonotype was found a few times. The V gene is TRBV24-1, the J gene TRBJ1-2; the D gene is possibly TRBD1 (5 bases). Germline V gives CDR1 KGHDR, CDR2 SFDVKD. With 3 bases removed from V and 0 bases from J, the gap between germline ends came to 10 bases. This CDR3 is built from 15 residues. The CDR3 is CATSDTGAANYGYTF. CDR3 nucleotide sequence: TGTGCCACCAGTGATACTGGGGCAGCTAACTATGGCTACACCTTC.

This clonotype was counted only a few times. The CDR3 DNA reads as TGCAGTGCTAGAATACCGGGAGCTGACAATGAGCAGTTCTTC. It specifies CSARIPGADNEQFF. V is TRBV20-1 and J is TRBJ2-1; D perhaps matches TRBD2 (6 bases). Between the trimmed V and J ends, which lost 2 bases and 5 bases, there was a span of 13 bases. This CDR3 is built from 14 residues. Germline CDR1 DFQATT, CDR2 SNEGSKA (reference sequence).

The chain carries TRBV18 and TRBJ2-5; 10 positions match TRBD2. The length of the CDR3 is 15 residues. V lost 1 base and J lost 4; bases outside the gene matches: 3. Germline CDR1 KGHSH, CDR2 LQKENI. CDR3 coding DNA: TGTGCCAGCTCACCACTCAGCGGGAGGGCAGAGACCCAGTACTTC. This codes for CASSPLSGRAETQYF.

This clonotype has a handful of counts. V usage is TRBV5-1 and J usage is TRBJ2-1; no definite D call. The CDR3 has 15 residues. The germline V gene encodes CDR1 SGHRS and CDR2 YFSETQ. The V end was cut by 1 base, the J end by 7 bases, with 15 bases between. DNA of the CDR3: TGCGCCAGCAGCTTGTGGGCTACCCAGGCGAATGAGCAGTTCTTC. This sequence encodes CASSLWATQANEQFF.

For the CDR3, the DNA is TGCAGTGCTAGAGATCGACAGGGGTCCACAGATACGCAGTATTTT. The encoded protein is CSARDRQGSTDTQYF. The chain has TRBV20-1 and TRBJ2-3; TRBD1 aligns across 8 bases. The CDR3 has 15 amino acids. CDR1 DFQATT and CDR2 SNEGSKA come from the germline V gene (reference sequence). V trimming: 0 bases; J trimming: 2 bases; junction bases outside the gene matches: 4.

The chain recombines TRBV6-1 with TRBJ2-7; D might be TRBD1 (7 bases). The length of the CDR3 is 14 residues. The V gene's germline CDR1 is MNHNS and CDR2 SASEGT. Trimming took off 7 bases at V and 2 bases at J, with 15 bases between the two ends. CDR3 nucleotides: TGTGCCAGCATGAGGGGCAGGGGGGCCTACGAGCAGTACTTC. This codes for CASMRGRGAYEQYF.